One and the same sample provided the 4 T cell receptor beta chains below, sequenced in a study of T cells in Graves' hyperthyroidism and ophthalmopathy. Researchers amplified the TCR beta CDR3 regions from RNA transcripts. First-round RT-PCR targeting the TCR CDR3 was performed with the HTBI primer set. TCRdb independently ran MiXCR on the multiplex PCR reads; one entry per CDR3 protein. The sample shows 250,000 or so distinct CDR3 sequences, roughly 15% of them seen only once. Sequenced: blood. These receptors originate from a woman aged 18-30 years with Graves' ophthalmopathy.

This clonotype appeared many times. The chain has TRBV19 and TRBJ2-1, with TRBD1 as a possible D gene (5 bases). This CDR3 spans 17 amino acids. V lost 1 base, J lost 3 bases, and 16 bases lay in between. CDR1 is LNHDA, CDR2 SQIVND, per germline (reference sequence). This CDR3 is CASSIGAGQGSYNEQFF. The CDR3 DNA reads TGTGCCAGTAGTATAGGGGCTGGGCAGGGAAGCTACAATGAGCAGTTCTTC.

This clonotype was counted at least ten times. The chain is built from TRBV27 and TRBJ1-2; D is perhaps TRBD1 (6 bases). Trimming stripped 6 bases from V and 7 bases from J, with 12 bases between. Germline-derived CDR1 and CDR2 are MNHEY and SMNVEV (reference sequence). The CDR3 runs 12 residues. CDR3 bases: TGTGCCAGCAGCACCCGGGACACTGGCTACACCTTC. This gives the protein CASSTRDTGYTF.

In its sample, this clonotype was seen many times. V usage is TRBV6-2 or TRBV6-3 and J usage is TRBJ2-7; the D gene could be TRBD1 or TRBD2 (5 bases each). The CDR3 covers 19 residues. V shed 0 bases and J shed 4 bases, with 25 bases lying between them. Per the germline V gene, CDR1 is MNHEY and CDR2 is SVGEGT. CDR3 DNA: TGTGCCAGCAGTTACTCCCACCGGGACCCAGTCGGGCACCAGTACGAGCAGTACTTC. It yields the protein CASSYSHRDPVGHQYEQYF.

About this clonotype itself: This sequence may be a read error, since a much larger clone differs from it by one base. DNA of the CDR3: TGTGCCAGCAGCTCCCGTGAGGGACAGAAGCAGTATTTT. This encodes CASSSREGQKQYF. V gene TRBV7-3 combines with J gene TRBJ2-3, with TRBD1 matching over 7 bases. Germline CDR1 and CDR2: SGHTA and FQGTGA. There are 13 residues in the CDR3. Unmatched junction bases numbered 9, after V lost 4 bases and J lost 11 bases.